This TCR beta chain was identified in a study of blood T cell repertoires in COVID-19. On the study more broadly: In each case, the material was cDNA or gDNA derived from T cells, B-cell-depleted T cells, or PBMCs.

J lost 6 bases, V lost 1 base, and 6 bases had no gene match. Per germline, CDR1 SGHVS and CDR2 FNYEAQ. The CDR3 totals 16 residues. Profiled with immunoSEQ multiplex PCR; TCRdb holds only in-frame clones, not every one. The sample lists 200,000 or so clones, around 85% seen once, with under 3.5% in the top ten. The receptor was derived from a man aged 60-69 years with acute or convalescent COVID-19. The sequencing input was peripheral blood. The chain has TRBV7-6 and TRBJ2-3; TRBD2 matches at 11 bases. The CDR3 spells CASSLGPSGRSDTQYF. CDR3 DNA sequence: TGTGCCAGCAGCTTAGGGCCTAGCGGGAGGTCGGATACGCAGTATTTT.